The rows below give T cell receptor beta chains drawn from one sample of a study of T cells in localized non-small cell lung cancer. Assay: immunoSEQ multiplex PCR; the TCRdb copy retains only in-frame clones and omits some. The sample holds about 21,000 clones, around 85% seen once. The sample was peripheral blood, taken before any cancer treatment. The origin of the receptors is a man aged 40-75 years with stage I lung adenocarcinoma. The CDR3 runs from the conserved cysteine through the conserved F or W. D genes are given only for firm matches. The size entry is marked missing in some rows and otherwise reads once, few, many or a size class.

j_gene,abundance,v_gene,d_gene,CDR3aa,CDR3nt
TRBJ2-1,.,TRBV28,TRBD1,CASRGTGAMSYNEQFF,TGTGCCAGCAGAGGGACAGGGGCTATGTCCTACAATGAGCAGTTCTTC
TRBJ2-7,once,TRBV11-2,TRBD1,CASSLGDRNSYEQYF,TGTGCCAGCAGCTTAGGGGACAGAAACTCCTACGAGCAGTACTTC
TRBJ2-1,few,TRBV2,.,CASSVDNEQFF,TGTGCCAGCAGTGTGGACAATGAGCAGTTCTTC
TRBJ2-2,.,TRBV4-3,.,CASSQDVRDTGELFF,TGCGCCAGCAGCCAAGACGTGCGGGACACCGGGGAGCTGTTTTTT
TRBJ2-7,.,TRBV4-3,.,CASSQAVQGRREQYF,TGCGCCAGCAGCCAAGCTGTTCAAGGGCGGCGGGAGCAGTACTTC
TRBJ2-3,few,TRBV7-3,.,CASSLMAGTDTQYF,TGTGCCAGCAGCTTAATGGCAGGCACAGATACGCAGTATTTT
TRBJ2-2,.,TRBV5-4,TRBD1,CASSPGPGGHTGELFF,TGTGCCAGCAGCCCTGGCCCAGGGGGCCACACCGGGGAGCTGTTTTTT
TRBJ2-7,.,TRBV6-1,.,CASSVGYSYEQYF,TGTGCCAGCAGTGTAGGGTACTCCTACGAGCAGTACTTC
TRBJ1-2,.,TRBV19,.,CASSTFDRYGYTF,TGTGCCAGTAGTACCTTTGACAGATATGGCTACACCTTC
TRBJ1-1,.,TRBV4-1,.,CASSLGSEAFF,TGCGCCAGCAGCCTCGGAAGTGAAGCTTTCTTT
TRBJ2-7,once,TRBV6-6,.,CASSYTGGEQYF,TGTGCCAGCAGTTACACGGGTGGCGAGCAGTACTTC
TRBJ1-6,.,TRBV7-8,.,CASSLDLGSYNSPLHF,TGTGCCAGCAGCTTAGACTTGGGCTCCTATAATTCACCCCTCCACTTT
TRBJ1-5,.,TRBV15,.,CATSSDSYYQPQHF,TGTGCCACCAGCAGTGACAGTTACTATCAGCCCCAGCATTTT
TRBJ2-7,few,TRBV5-5,.,CASSWRDLSYEQYF,TGTGCCAGCAGCTGGAGGGACCTGTCCTACGAGCAGTACTTC
TRBJ2-6,once,TRBV10-1,TRBD1,CASNNRGPGANVLTF,TGCGCCAGCAACAACAGGGGGCCTGGGGCCAACGTCCTGACTTTC
TRBJ1-2,.,TRBV6-5,.,CASSYVAATGGYTF,TGTGCCAGCAGTTACGTCGCGGCGACAGGTGGCTACACCTTC
TRBJ2-3,.,TRBV5-4,TRBD1,CASSLGTDLRDTQYF,TGTGCCAGCAGCCTTGGGACAGATTTGAGAGATACGCAGTATTTT
TRBJ2-1,once,TRBV18,.,CASSPLNLVSYEQFF,TGTGCCAGCTCACCACTTAACCTAGTGTCGTATGAGCAGTTCTTC
TRBJ1-1,.,TRBV28,.,CASSGKPTEAFF,TGTGCCAGCAGTGGTAAACCCACTGAAGCTTTCTTT
TRBJ1-5,.,TRBV5-5,.,CASSSAGGQPQHF,TGTGCCAGCAGCTCCGCGGGGGGTCAGCCCCAGCATTTT
TRBJ1-2,.,TRBV6-4,TRBD1,CASSPWADRGRIGYGYTF,TGTGCCAGCAGTCCGTGGGCGGACAGGGGGCGGATAGGCTATGGCTACACCTTC
TRBJ2-3,.,TRBV4-1,.,CASSHDRDISTDTQYF,TGCGCCAGCAGCCATGACCGGGACATTTCCACAGATACGCAGTATTTT
TRBJ2-7,.,TRBV7-2,TRBD2,CASSFQREAEQYF,TGTGCCAGCAGCTTCCAGCGGGAGGCCGAGCAGTACTTC
TRBJ2-7,once,TRBV10-3,.,CAISDFGKGGYEQYF,TGTGCCATCAGTGATTTTGGGAAAGGGGGGTACGAGCAGTACTTC
TRBJ1-2,.,TRBV27,.,CASSPPVGQGYGYTF,TGTGCCAGCAGTCCCCCAGTGGGTCAAGGGTACGGCTACACCTTC
TRBJ2-5,.,TRBV28,.,CASSFLARKATRQETQYF,TGTGCCAGCAGTTTCCTCGCACGCAAGGCTACAAGACAAGAGACCCAGTACTTC
TRBJ2-5,.,TRBV4-2,TRBD1,CASSWDRGQQTQYF,TGTGCCAGCAGCTGGGACAGGGGGCAACAGACCCAGTACTTC
TRBJ2-7,.,TRBV28,.,CASSEPRAKGEQYF,TGTGCCAGCAGTGAACCGAGGGCGAAGGGGGAGCAGTACTTC
TRBJ2-1,.,TRBV5-6,.,CASSSGGWDEQFF,TGTGCCAGCAGCTCCGGGGGTTGGGATGAGCAGTTCTTC
TRBJ1-1,.,TRBV19,TRBD1,CASSALTGIGNTEAFF,TGTGCCAGTAGTGCTCTGACAGGGATCGGGAACACTGAAGCTTTCTTT
TRBJ1-2,.,TRBV11-1,TRBD1,CASSPGQGAYGYTF,TGTGCCAGCAGCCCTGGACAGGGAGCCTATGGCTACACCTTC
TRBJ1-1,.,TRBV5-4,TRBD1,CASSLEGQGENTEAFF,TGTGCCAGCAGCTTGGAAGGACAGGGGGAGAACACTGAAGCTTTCTTT
TRBJ1-1,.,TRBV4-2,.,CASSQEIAGFAEAFF,TGTGCCAGCAGCCAAGAGATCGCGGGGTTCGCTGAAGCTTTCTTT
TRBJ2-5,.,TRBV2,.,CASSEVGETQYF,TGTGCCAGCAGTGAAGTGGGGGAGACCCAGTACTTC
TRBJ2-5,.,TRBV5-1,TRBD1,CASSLGIQGPQETQYF,TGCGCCAGCAGCCTCGGGATACAGGGGCCCCAAGAGACCCAGTACTTC
TRBJ1-1,once,TRBV5-1,.,CASSRGMNTEAFF,TGCGCCAGCAGCAGGGGGATGAACACTGAAGCTTTCTTT
TRBJ2-3,.,TRBV6-6,TRBD1,CASSPLGTADTQYF,TGTGCCAGCAGTCCTCTCGGGACAGCGGATACGCAGTATTTT
TRBJ2-7,.,TRBV7-2,.,CASSRPPSYEQYF,TGTGCCAGCAGCCGTCCCCCAAGCTACGAGCAGTACTTC
TRBJ1-1,.,TRBV28,.,CASSLSGGYTEAFF,TGTGCCAGCAGTTTATCGGGGGGCTACACTGAAGCTTTCTTT
TRBJ2-7,few,TRBV7-9,.,CASSSTQNPYEQYF,TGTGCCAGCAGCTCGACGCAGAACCCCTACGAGCAGTACTTC
TRBJ2-7,.,TRBV4-3,TRBD2,CASSQDWILLAGCYEQYF,TGCGCCAGCAGCCAAGATTGGATTTTGCTAGCGGGATGTTACGAGCAGTACTTC
TRBJ1-2,.,TRBV7-9,.,CASSLGQNDYGYTF,TGTGCCAGCAGCTTAGGGCAGAATGACTATGGCTACACCTTC
TRBJ2-3,.,TRBV7-2,.,CASSCQGTPSTDTQYF,TGTGCCAGCAGCTGCCAGGGGACTCCAAGCACAGATACGCAGTATTTT
TRBJ2-5,.,TRBV19,TRBD1,CASSTRQGMTGETQYF,TGTGCCAGTAGTACGAGACAGGGTATGACGGGAGAGACCCAGTACTTC
TRBJ2-2,.,TRBV28,TRBD1,CASRPSGQGGTGELFF,TGTGCCAGCAGACCCTCCGGACAGGGGGGCACCGGGGAGCTGTTTTTT
TRBJ2-1,.,TRBV4-2,.,CASSQDHLAGEQFF,TGTGCCAGCAGCCAAGATCACCTAGCAGGGGAGCAGTTCTTC
TRBJ1-3,.,TRBV29-1,TRBD1,CSVFDRASGNTIYF,TGCAGCGTTTTTGACAGGGCCTCTGGAAACACCATATATTTT